The 18 T cell receptor beta chains listed next were all sequenced from one sample in a study of T cell changes during pregnancy in multiple sclerosis. Repertoires were generated with immunoSEQ multiplex PCR, while TCRdb's copy carries only in-frame clones and drops some. The profile shows tens of thousands of clones, about 89% of them singletons. Specimen: CD8+ T cells from peripheral blood mononuclear cells, collected in the second trimester of pregnancy. The receptor source for this set is a female donor with multiple sclerosis, enrolled in a pregnancy study.

This chain links TRBV4-3 with TRBJ1-2, with D possibly TRBD1 on 6 matching bases. V was trimmed by 3 bases and J by 8 bases, leaving 16 bases between them. The CDR3 runs 14 residues. Germline assignment: CDR1 LGHNA and CDR2 YSLEER. The CDR3: CASSHLLGATGYTF. In DNA form, the CDR3 reads TGCGCCAGCAGCCACCTTCTGGGGGCTACAGGCTACACCTTC.

In this sample, this clone turned up once. This chain links TRBV6-1 with TRBJ2-7; TRBD1 aligns across 9 bases. There are 15 residues in the CDR3. Germline V gene data show CDR1 as MNHNS and CDR2 as SASEGT. Germline trimming cut 6 bases from V and 1 base from J; bases unmatched to any gene: 7. CDR3 residues: CASSSTDRGSYEQYF. The CDR3 DNA reads as TGTGCCAGCAGCTCCACGGACAGGGGTTCCTACGAGCAGTACTTC.

V gene TRBV27 combines with J gene TRBJ1-2; the D gene is possibly TRBD1 (5 bases). The length of the CDR3 is 19 residues. The germline V gene encodes CDR1 MNHEY and CDR2 SMNVEV (reference sequence). V lost 2 bases, J lost 0 bases, and 22 bases lay in between. The CDR3 DNA follows: TGTGCCAGCAGTTTAGTTGGCGGGGGTTCAACTTATGCTAACTATGGCTACACCTTC. Amino acids: CASSLVGGGSTYANYGYTF.

This chain joins TRBV27 and TRBJ1-6, with 7 bases that match TRBD1. The CDR3 is made up of 12 amino acids. Germline V CDR1 and CDR2: MNHEY, SMNVEV (reference sequence). Trimming at V came to 5 bases and at J to 9 bases, leaving 1 base not matched to a gene. The CDR3, as DNA: TGTGCCAGCAGTCAGGGGGTTTCACCCCTCCACTTT. Translation: CASSQGVSPLHF.

The V and J genes are TRBV29-1 and TRBJ2-1, with a possible D match to TRBD2 (5 bases). Trimming left V 3 bases short and J 9 bases short, with 15 bases between. In germline, CDR1 is SQVTM, CDR2 ANQGSEA. The CDR3 totals 13 residues. The CDR3 DNA follows: TGCAGCGTTGATGGTCTTCGGGGTGGTGAGCAGTTCTTC. It yields the protein CSVDGLRGGEQFF.

This chain connects TRBV21-1 to TRBJ2-7; the D call of TRBD2 is as the table states it, not checked on the DNA. TRBV21-1 corresponds to a pseudogene. This CDR3 contains 15 residues. The CDR3 loop reads CASSRRRGKSYEQYF. The CDR3 region has the DNA TGTGCCAGCAGCAGGCGGCGGGGTAAGTCCTACGAGCAGTACTTC.

This sequence joins TRBV7-2 and TRBJ2-5; 8 bases agree with TRBD2. The CDR3 totals 18 residues. With V trimmed by 8 bases and J by 5 bases, 22 bases remained unmatched. The germline V gene encodes CDR1 SGHTA and CDR2 FQGNSA. This chain's CDR3 is CASASLGASGLEGETQYF. The CDR3 DNA is TGTGCCAGCGCATCGCTAGGGGCTAGCGGGTTAGAGGGGGAGACCCAGTACTTC. The full variable domain, its missing parts supplied by reference TRBV7-2 and TRBJ2-5, is GAGVSQSPSNKVTEKGKDVELRCDPISGHTALYWYRQSLGQGLEFLIYFQGNSAPDKSGLPSDRFSAERTGGSVSTLTIQRTQQEDSAVYLCASASLGASGLEGETQYFGPGTRLLVL.

The chain links TRBV10-3 to TRBJ2-7; D possibly corresponds to TRBD1 (5 bases). This CDR3 has 14 residues. In germline, CDR1 is ENHRY, CDR2 SYGVKD. Deletions cut 10 bases from V and 6 bases from J, with 22 bases between. CDR3 in amino acids: CATSVGRAYPEQYF. CDR3 DNA sequence: TGTGCCACGTCGGTGGGCAGGGCATATCCCGAGCAGTACTTC.

This chain joins TRBV6-1 and TRBJ1-1; D may be TRBD1 (5 bases). CDR3 length: 12 residues. CDR1 and CDR2 from the germline V gene are MNHNS and SASEGT. Trimming stripped 6 bases from V and 5 bases from J, with 10 bases between. CDR3 nucleotide sequence: TGTGCCAGCAGCTGGGGGGGGACTGAAGCTTTCTTT. Translating it yields CASSWGGTEAFF.

The chain joins TRBV18 to TRBJ2-7; 7 bases are a match to TRBD2. Germline V gene lookup returns CDR1 KGHSH and CDR2 LQKENI. V gave up 5 bases and J gave up 4 bases; unmatched junction bases: 5. This CDR3 contains 13 residues. CDR3 amino acids: CASSTGEGYEQYF. In DNA, the CDR3 is TGTGCCAGCTCAACCGGGGAGGGTTACGAGCAGTACTTC.

V and J are TRBV15 and TRBJ2-7; D is unresolved. V was clipped by 0 bases and J by 5 bases, with 5 bases between them. The CDR3 contains 12 residues. Germline values: CDR1 LNHNV, CDR2 YYDKDF (reference sequence). The CDR3 spells CATSRDLDEQYF. CDR3 DNA sequence: TGTGCCACCAGCAGAGATCTCGACGAGCAGTACTTC.

This chain connects TRBV6-1 to TRBJ1-5; D might be TRBD1 (5 bases). Germline values: CDR1 MNHNS, CDR2 SASEGT. The CDR3 is 18 residues long. The V gene lost 1 base and the J gene lost 5 bases, with 21 bases spanning the gap. The CDR3 DNA is TGTGCCAGCAGTGAAGTACCCCTTGGGGGGGATGAAGATCAGCCCCAGCATTTT. It codes for CASSEVPLGGDEDQPQHF.

The genes are TRBV6-5 and TRBJ1-1; the D is unclear. The ends were cut back, 2 bases at V and 5 bases at J, with 6 bases in the middle. CDR1 is MNHEY, CDR2 SVGAGI, per germline. The CDR3 runs to 12 residues. The chain's CDR3 is CASSYAGTEAFF. For the CDR3, the DNA is TGTGCCAGCAGTTACGCGGGAACTGAAGCTTTCTTT.

The chain carries TRBV4-1 and TRBJ1-2; 7 nucleotides line up with TRBD1. The CDR3 is made up of 15 amino acids. Looked up from germline, CDR1 is MGHRA and CDR2 is YSYEKL. V gave up 4 bases and J gave up 5 bases; unmatched junction bases: 10. The CDR3 region has the DNA TGCGCCAGCAGCCTTCGGGACAGTAACACGTATGGCTACACCTTC. Translated, it gives CASSLRDSNTYGYTF.

The gene calls are TRBV10-2 and TRBJ2-1; 13 bases are shared with TRBD2. The CDR3 totals 15 residues. Germline V gene sequence: CDR1 WSHSY, CDR2 SAAADI. V trimming: 3 bases; J trimming: 7 bases; junction bases outside the gene matches: 3. The CDR3: CASSEGTSGVNEQFF. DNA for the CDR3: TGCGCCAGCAGTGAAGGGACTAGCGGGGTAAATGAGCAGTTCTTC.

The V and J genes are TRBV29-1 and TRBJ2-2, with 11 positions matching TRBD2. Germline loops: CDR1 SQVTM, CDR2 ANQGSEA. V trimming: 6 bases; J trimming: 2 bases; junction bases outside the gene matches: 5. This CDR3 comprises 15 residues. CDR3 sequence reads: CSVSGTSGNTGELFF. The DNA for the CDR3 is TGCAGCGTCTCGGGGACTAGCGGTAACACCGGGGAGCTGTTTTTT.

CDR3 sequence (DNA): TGCGCCAGCAGCCCCAGACAGGGGCAAGAGACCCAGTACTTC. Its protein is CASSPRQGQETQYF. V gene TRBV5-1 combines with J gene TRBJ2-5; TRBD1 matches 8 bases. The CDR3 is 14 residues long. Unmatched junction bases numbered 4, after V lost 4 bases and J lost 2 bases. CDR1 and CDR2 from the germline V gene are SGHRS and YFSETQ.

The chain uses TRBV6-6 and TRBJ1-5, with 9 bases aligning to TRBD1. V shed 6 bases, J shed 4 bases, and the junction held 4 bases outside the gene matches. Germline values: CDR1 MNHNY, CDR2 SVGAGI (reference sequence). This CDR3 is 14 amino acids long. The CDR3 spells CASRLQGANQPQHF. CDR3 bases: TGTGCCAGCAGGCTACAGGGGGCAAATCAGCCCCAGCATTTT.